This TCR beta chain was obtained from a study of T cells in Graves' hyperthyroidism and ophthalmopathy. The CDR3 runs 16 residues. V trimming: 5 bases; J trimming: 0 bases; junction bases outside the gene matches: 5. CDR1 MDHEN and CDR2 SYDVKM come from the germline V gene. The CDR3 regions of TCR beta were amplified from RNA transcripts. HTBI primers were used for first-round RT-PCR of the TCR CDR3. MiXCR, run by TCRdb on the multiplex PCR reads, gives a single entry per CDR3 protein. The sample records fewer than 700,000 distinct CDR3 sequences, approximately 17% being singletons. Sequenced input: blood. V gene TRBV28 combines with J gene TRBJ2-4; 9 bases fit TRBD1. The receptor was derived from a woman between 18 and 30 years old with Graves' ophthalmopathy. The CDR3 reads CASSPGQGVAKNIQYF. The CDR3 DNA is TGTGCCAGCAGTCCGGGACAGGGCGTAGCCAAAAACATTCAGTACTTC.